This passage covers 6 T cell receptor beta chains from one sample sequenced in a study of T cell repertoires in cytomegalovirus infection. From the reads, TCRdb called clonotypes with MiXCR, one entry per CDR3 protein. Found here are about 700,000 distinct CDR3 sequences, 30% to 40% of them singletons; the top ten hold about 18%. Antigens for these TCRs are unknown. Specimen: cultured PBMCs, collected from culture after CMV antigen stimulation. These TCRs come from a human donor in good health (CMV status not recorded). Some clones in this sample may be carry-over from other donors' samples.

The chain combines TRBV7-9 with TRBJ2-7; 10 bases match TRBD2. The CDR3 has 15 amino acids. CDR1 and CDR2 (germline): SEHNR, FQNEAQ (reference sequence). The V and J ends lost 6 bases and 2 bases, in that order; junction bases with no gene match: 7. CDR3 DNA sequence: TGTGCCAGCAGTTTCGGGACTAGCGCCACCTACGAGCAGTACTTC. This translates into CASSFGTSATYEQYF.

The rearrangement links TRBV4-3 to TRBJ2-5; weak D call: TRBD2 (6 bases). CDR1 is LGHNA, CDR2 YSLEER, per germline. Trimming took 2 bases from V and 1 from J, leaving 8 bases between them. The CDR3 is made up of 14 amino acids. The CDR3 region has the DNA TGCGCCAGCAGCCAATCGGGACTCCAAGAGACCCAGTACTTC. This gives the protein CASSQSGLQETQYF.

In this sample, this clonotype turned up a few times. V and J are TRBV19 and TRBJ2-7, with D possibly being TRBD1 (7 bases). The germline CDR1 and CDR2 sequences are LNHDA and SQIVND (reference sequence). This CDR3 is 13 amino acids long. V lost 6 bases and J lost 5, with 14 bases in between. The CDR3 reads CASRDRRVDEQYF. The CDR3 DNA follows: TGTGCCAGTAGGGACAGGAGGGTAGACGAGCAGTACTTC. The whole variable domain, remainder taken from reference TRBV19 and TRBJ2-7, is DGGITQSPKYLFRKEGQNVTLSCEQNLNHDAMYWYRQDPGQGLRLIYYSQIVNDFQKGDIAEGYSVSREKKESFPLTVTSAQKNPTAFYLCASRDRRVDEQYFGPGTRLTVT.

The chain carries TRBV20-1 and TRBJ2-7; D might be TRBD1 (6 bases). V gave up 3 bases and J gave up 3 bases, with 12 bases separating them. Germline CDR1 reads DFQATT; CDR2 reads SNEGSKA (reference sequence). The CDR3 extends over 13 amino acids. The CDR3 nucleotides are TGCAGTGCTAGGGCACAGGGTTACTACGAGCAGTACTTC. This sequence encodes CSARAQGYYEQYF.

This clonotype was counted between two and nine times. The chain has TRBV11-2 and TRBJ2-2; D not resolved. CDR3 length equals 13 residues. The V end was cut by 1 base, the J end by 7 bases, with 7 bases between. From germline, CDR1 is SGHAT and CDR2 FQNNGV. This CDR3 is CASSLAVHGELFF. CDR3 in DNA: TGTGCCAGCAGCTTAGCGGTCCACGGGGAGCTGTTTTTT.

This rearrangement joins TRBV6-1 to TRBJ1-2; 7 nucleotides align to TRBD1. Germline CDR1 and CDR2: MNHNS and SASEGT. The V segment lost 3 bases and the J segment 4 bases; nucleotides outside the gene matches: 5. This CDR3 region has 14 residues. The chain's CDR3 is CASSETGFIYGYTF. The CDR3 nucleotides are TGTGCCAGCAGTGAGACAGGGTTCATCTATGGCTACACCTTC.